The 14 T cell receptor beta chains reported below all come from one sample, sequenced in a study of control samples from healthy donors and cancer patients. The assay was immunoSEQ multiplex PCR, and TCRdb's table has in-frame clones only and misses some. The data hold 150,000 or so clones, with just under 95% observed a single time. The sample consisted of blood. These TCRs come from a man between 18 and 35 years old in good health.

The chain carries TRBV19 and TRBJ2-1, with D tentatively TRBD2 (6 bases). Germline V gene data show CDR1 as LNHDA and CDR2 as SQIVND (reference sequence). V shed 1 base and J shed 0 bases, with 16 bases lying between them. CDR3 size: 18 residues. The CDR3 coding sequence is TGTGCCAGTAGTATAGCCCCTAGCGCTGTTAGCTCCTACAATGAGCAGTTCTTC. Translation gives CASSIAPSAVSSYNEQFF.

The rearrangement uses TRBV3-1 (or the pseudogene TRBV3-2) and TRBJ1-3; no definite D call. With 0 bases removed from V and 2 bases from J, the gap between germline ends came to 11 bases. The CDR3 totals 16 residues. The V gene's germline CDR1 is LGHDT and CDR2 YNNKEL (reference sequence). CDR3 DNA: TGTGCCAGCAGCCAAGATCCAGTGTCGACTGGAAACACCATATATTTT. It specifies CASSQDPVSTGNTIYF.

The rearrangement joins TRBV18 to TRBJ1-6; tentatively, D is TRBD1 (5 bases). Per the germline V gene, CDR1 is KGHSH and CDR2 is LQKENI. CDR3 length: 14 residues. V gave up 2 bases and J gave up 5 bases, with 7 bases separating them. The CDR3 loop reads CASSPGGNNSPLHF. The CDR3 region has the DNA TGTGCCAGCTCACCAGGGGGTAATAATTCACCCCTCCACTTT.

CDR3 region: CASSRTATNEKLFF. Here the CDR3 DNA reads TGTGCCAGCAGTAGGACAGCAACTAATGAAAAACTGTTTTTT. This chain uses TRBV6-5 with TRBJ1-4; a weak D match, TRBD1 (6 bases). CDR1 MNHEY and CDR2 SVGAGI come from the germline V gene. The CDR3 extends over 14 amino acids. Trimming shortened V by 5 bases and J by 0 bases, and 7 bases separated the two germline ends.

V is TRBV6-5 and J is TRBJ1-2; the D is unclear. V was cut by 6 bases and J by 5 bases, with 10 bases left in between. CDR3 length: 12 amino acids. The germline gives CDR1 MNHEY, CDR2 SVGAGI. The DNA for the CDR3 is TGTGCCAGCAGCACCGATGGGTATGGCTACACCTTC. Its translation: CASSTDGYGYTF.

The rearrangement joins TRBV5-1 to TRBJ1-4; D might be TRBD1 (6 bases). CDR1 SGHRS and CDR2 YFSETQ come from the germline V gene. The length of the CDR3 is 14 residues. V gave up 4 bases and J gave up 5 bases, with 12 bases separating them. For the CDR3, the DNA is TGCGCCAGCAGCCCTGGGGGCCGGAATGAAAAACTGTTTTTT. It yields the protein CASSPGGRNEKLFF.

Comments on this clone: Other DNA sequences in this specimen translate into the identical CDR3. The chain employs TRBV3-1 (or the pseudogene TRBV3-2) and TRBJ1-4; D remains unclear. Germline assignment: CDR1 LGHDT and CDR2 YNNKEL (reference sequence). This CDR3 region has 12 residues. The ends were cut back, 1 base at V and 7 bases at J, with 4 bases in the middle. The CDR3 sequence: CASSQGGEKLFF. CDR3 nucleotide sequence: TGTGCCAGCAGCCAAGGGGGTGAAAAACTGTTTTTT.

The CDR3 loop reads CASSKNAKGNTGELFF. CDR3 in DNA: TGTGCCAGCAGCAAGAACGCGAAGGGGAACACCGGGGAGCTGTTTTTT. V usage is TRBV7-9 and J usage is TRBJ2-2, with D unclear. The length of the CDR3 is 16 residues. Trimming left V 5 bases short and J 1 base short, with 14 bases between. CDR1 is SEHNR, CDR2 FQNEAQ, per germline (reference sequence). Filled out from reference TRBV7-9 and TRBJ2-2, the complete variable domain reads DTGVSQNPRHKITKRGQNVTFRCDPISEHNRLYWYRQTLGQGPEFLTYFQNEAQLEKSRLLSDRFSAERPKGSFSTLEIQRTEQGDSAMYLCASSKNAKGNTGELFFGEGSRLTVL.

The rearrangement joins TRBV19 to TRBJ1-5; 7 bases are shared with TRBD1. The CDR3 has 18 amino acids. V shed 5 bases and J 0 bases; nucleotides not matched to a gene: 13. Per germline, CDR1 LNHDA and CDR2 SQIVND (reference sequence). CDR3 DNA sequence: TGTGCCAGTAGTCGATTCTTAGGACAGGTGTATAGCAATCAGCCCCAGCATTTT. It yields the protein CASSRFLGQVYSNQPQHF.

This sequence joins TRBV24-1 and TRBJ2-3, with unresolved D. The CDR3 runs to 15 residues. The V end was cut by 3 bases, the J end by 0 bases, with 9 bases between. Germline assignment: CDR1 KGHDR and CDR2 SFDVKD. The CDR3 DNA is TGTGCCACCAGTGATCGTGGAGACAGCACAGATACGCAGTATTTT. Encoded protein: CATSDRGDSTDTQYF.

J is TRBJ2-7 and V is TRBV5-4; D uncertain. Between the trimmed V and J ends, which lost 0 bases and 2 bases, there was a span of 6 bases. This CDR3 is 13 amino acids long. The germline CDR1 and CDR2 sequences are SGHNT and YYREEE (reference sequence). CDR3 residues: CASSLDSPYEQYF. The CDR3 nucleotides read TGTGCCAGCAGCTTGGACAGCCCCTACGAGCAGTACTTC.

The chain is built from TRBV2 and TRBJ2-5; 7 bases agree with TRBD1. The CDR3 is 16 amino acids. Looked up from germline, CDR1 is SNHLY and CDR2 is FYNNEI. J was trimmed by 2 bases and V by 5 bases; bases with no gene match: 11. The CDR3 region has the DNA TGTGCCAGCAGTCCCGCGGACAGGCCGGGGCAAGAGACCCAGTACTTC. Amino acids: CASSPADRPGQETQYF.

This chain connects TRBV18 to TRBJ1-2; tentative D call: TRBD1 (6 bases). The CDR3 length is 13 residues. Germline V lookup: CDR1 KGHSH, CDR2 LQKENI. V was pared by 5 bases and J by 4 bases, with 11 bases between. The CDR3: CASSNRTAYGYTF. CDR3 bases: TGTGCCAGCTCAAACAGGACAGCCTATGGCTACACCTTC.

V gene TRBV9 combines with J gene TRBJ2-4; maybe TRBD2 (6 bases). Germline V CDR1 and CDR2: SGDLS, YYNGEE. V lost 0 bases to trimming and J lost 8 bases, with 12 bases between them. CDR3 size: 14 residues. The DNA for the CDR3 is TGTGCCAGCAGCGTAGAATCGGGGGAGGACATTCAGTACTTC. Protein: CASSVESGEDIQYF. The variable domain in full, completed from reference TRBV9 and TRBJ2-4, reads DSGVTQTPKHLITATGQRVTLRCSPRSGDLSVYWYQQSLDQGLQFLIQYYNGEERAKGNILERFSAQQFPDLHSELNLSSLELGDSALYFCASSVESGEDIQYFGAGTRLSVL.